The 13 T cell receptor beta chains listed next were all sequenced from one sample in a study of beta chain features in type 1 diabetes (dated by TCRdb to between 2017 and 2018). Overall study results and their limits: In all four CD4+ subsets, TCRB CDR3 length was moderately but significantly shorter in type 1 diabetes patients.

These TCRs are of unknown antigen specificity. To prepare the library, the immunoSEQ multiplex PCR assay was applied. All of the isolated RNA was reverse transcribed with the High Capacity cDNA Reverse Transcription Kit, so expressed TCRB transcripts were sequenced. TCRdb took over this immuneACCESS table, retaining in-frame rearrangements with V and J assigned. Such tables are incomplete; in checked studies, under half of the missing clones stem from an unresolved V gene, and the remainder is unexplained. The sample data list more than 120,000 clones, and roughly an eighth of these were observed just once. The biggest ten clones account for approximately 1.3% of the sample. Sequenced: central memory CD4+ T cells from blood. These receptors all come from a man aged 18-30 years with type 1 diabetes.

The V gene is TRBV6-5, the J gene TRBJ1-3, with unresolved D. Germline V gene data show CDR1 as MNHEY and CDR2 as SVGAGI. CDR3 length: 15 amino acids. V was shortened by 0 bases and J by 3 bases, with 9 bases between the two germline ends. CDR3 in amino acids: CASSYSWEGGNTIYF. CDR3 in DNA: TGTGCCAGCAGTTACTCCTGGGAGGGTGGAAACACCATATATTTT.

The sample holds a few counts of this clone. The rearrangement uses TRBV23-1 and TRBJ1-4; D is uncertain. TRBV23-1 is an open reading frame whose function is uncertain. There are 18 residues in the CDR3. With 3 bases removed from V and 0 bases from J, the gap between germline ends came to 17 bases. The CDR3 DNA sequence: TGCGCCAGCAGTCAGGTTTATGGGTGTGGGGCAACTAATGAAAAACTGTTTTTT. This codes for CASSQVYGCGATNEKLFF.

This clone appeared many times. The chain recombines TRBV9 with TRBJ1-1; no reliable D call. Germline assignment: CDR1 SGDLS and CDR2 YYNGEE. The CDR3 consists of 14 residues. The ends were cut back, 2 bases at V and 3 bases at J, with 11 bases in the middle. In DNA form, the CDR3 reads TGTGCCAGCAGCGTCCGTTACGGGGACACTGAAGCTTTCTTT. Protein: CASSVRYGDTEAFF.

J is TRBJ2-7 and V is TRBV5-1; either TRBD1 or TRBD2 may supply D (5 bases each). CDR3 length: 16 residues. Germline V gene sequence: CDR1 SGHRS, CDR2 YFSETQ. The V end was cut by 0 bases, the J end by 5 bases, with 18 bases between. The CDR3 DNA reads as TGCGCCAGCAGCTTGGCCGAGGGCAGGGTTACCCACGAGCAGTACTTC. As protein: CASSLAEGRVTHEQYF.

CDR3 sequence: CASSVQDGFTDTQYF. The CDR3 DNA is TGTGCCAGCAGCGTTCAGGACGGCTTCACAGATACGCAGTATTTT. The gene calls are TRBV9 and TRBJ2-3; the D is unclear. V gave up 2 bases and J gave up 2 bases, with 12 bases separating them. The length of the CDR3 is 15 residues. Germline V gene data show CDR1 as SGDLS and CDR2 as YYNGEE.

The chain is built from TRBV2 and TRBJ1-4; perhaps TRBD1 as D (5 bases). The V gene's germline CDR1 is SNHLY and CDR2 FYNNEI. V was trimmed by 9 bases and J by 4 bases, leaving 18 bases between them. The length of the CDR3 is 15 residues. CDR3 region: CARGTGDGVNEKLFF. The DNA for the CDR3 is TGTGCCAGAGGAACGGGGGATGGTGTTAATGAAAAACTGTTTTTT.

This chain uses TRBV28 with TRBJ1-4; 10 bases align to TRBD1. Trimming took 6 bases from V and 7 from J; bases not matched to a gene: 5. Germline values: CDR1 MDHEN, CDR2 SYDVKM. The CDR3 runs to 14 residues. The CDR3 nucleotides are TGTGCCAGCAGATCGACAGGGGGCTTTGAAAAACTGTTTTTT. This encodes CASRSTGGFEKLFF.

This chain links TRBV2 with TRBJ2-3, with TRBD2 as a possible D gene (6 bases). Germline assignment: CDR1 SNHLY and CDR2 FYNNEI. Trimming stripped 0 bases from V and 1 base from J, with 20 bases between. This CDR3 is built from 19 residues. The CDR3 region has the DNA TGTGCCAGCAGTGAAGCACGGGCGAGGAGGGGCGGAGGCACAGATACGCAGTATTTT. Protein product: CASSEARARRGGGTDTQYF.

This clone was found a few times. J is TRBJ2-1 and V is TRBV5-1; TRBD2 might be the D (5 bases). CDR1 and CDR2 (germline): SGHRS, YFSETQ. Trimming left V 0 bases short and J 8 bases short, with 15 bases between. This CDR3 has 15 amino acids. CDR3 DNA: TGCGCCAGCAGCTTGGTTACTAGTGGTGTCGATGAGCAGTTCTTC. Its protein is CASSLVTSGVDEQFF.

This chain links TRBV5-4 with TRBJ2-3; D is undetermined. V lost 0 bases and J 1 base, leaving 12 bases between the germline ends. The germline V gene has CDR1 SGHNT and CDR2 YYREEE (reference sequence). This CDR3 spans 16 amino acids. Here the CDR3 reads CASSLADGTGTDTQYF. In DNA, the CDR3 is TGTGCCAGCAGCTTGGCCGACGGAACGGGCACAGATACGCAGTATTTT.

The chain links TRBV2 to TRBJ2-3, with 9 bases aligning to TRBD2. Trimming at V came to 8 bases and at J to 2 bases, leaving 2 bases not matched to a gene. This CDR3 region has 13 residues. Germline V gene data show CDR1 as SNHLY and CDR2 as FYNNEI. CDR3 DNA: TGTGCCAGCCAGCGGGGGGTCACAGATACGCAGTATTTT. Protein sequence: CASQRGVTDTQYF.

Only a few counts were recorded for this clone. The chain joins TRBV11-2 to TRBJ2-3; D is possibly TRBD2 (6 bases). The CDR3 is 16 amino acids. Germline V gene sequence: CDR1 SGHAT, CDR2 FQNNGV. Trimming shortened V by 5 bases and J by 4 bases, and 19 bases separated the two germline ends. In nucleotides, the CDR3 is TGTGCCAGCAGCACCGGGCTAGCGTTCGGAGCAGATACGCAGTATTTT. Its protein is CASSTGLAFGADTQYF.

The chain has TRBV11-2 and TRBJ1-1, with D hard to call. In germline, CDR1 is SGHAT, CDR2 FQNNGV. Trimming removed 3 bases from V and 2 bases from J, with 10 bases in between. The CDR3 has 14 residues. The chain's CDR3 is CASSLLELNTEAFF. CDR3 sequence (DNA): TGTGCCAGCAGCTTGTTAGAATTAAACACTGAAGCTTTCTTT. The entire variable domain, with the rest obtained from reference TRBV11-2 and TRBJ1-1, is as follows: EAGVAQSPRYKIIEKRQSVAFWCNPISGHATLYWYQQILGQGPKLLIQFQNNGVVDDSQLPKDRFSAERLKGVDSTLKIQPAKLEDSAVYLCASSLLELNTEAFFGQGTRLTVV.